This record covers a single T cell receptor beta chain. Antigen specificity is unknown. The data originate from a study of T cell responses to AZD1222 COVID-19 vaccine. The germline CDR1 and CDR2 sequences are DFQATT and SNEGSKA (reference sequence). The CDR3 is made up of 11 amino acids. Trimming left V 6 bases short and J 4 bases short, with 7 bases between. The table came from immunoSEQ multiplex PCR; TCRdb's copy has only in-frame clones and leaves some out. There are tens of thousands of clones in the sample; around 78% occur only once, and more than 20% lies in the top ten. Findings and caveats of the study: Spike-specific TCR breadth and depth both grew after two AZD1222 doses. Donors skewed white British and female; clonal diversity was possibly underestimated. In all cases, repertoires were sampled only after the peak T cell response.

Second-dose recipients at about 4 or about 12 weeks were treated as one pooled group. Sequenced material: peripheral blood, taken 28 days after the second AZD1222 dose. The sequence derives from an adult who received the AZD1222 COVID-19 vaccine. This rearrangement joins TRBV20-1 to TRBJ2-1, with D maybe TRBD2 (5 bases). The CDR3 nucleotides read TGCAGTGCACCGGGGTACAATGAGCAGTTCTTC. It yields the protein CSAPGYNEQFF.